One and the same sample provided the 21 T cell receptor beta chains below, sequenced in a study of blood T cell repertoires in COVID-19. TCRdb's copy holds only in-frame clones and misses some; the assay was immunoSEQ multiplex PCR. This table has about 120,000 clones, around 77% appearing once. Sequenced: peripheral blood. These receptors came from a man in his 60s with active or convalescent COVID-19.

The rearrangement links TRBV13 to TRBJ1-5, with a possible D match to TRBD1 (6 bases). Between the trimmed V and J ends, which lost 3 bases and 3 bases, there was a span of 9 bases. The germline CDR1 and CDR2 sequences are PRHDT and FYEKMQ (reference sequence). This CDR3 region has 14 residues. The CDR3 is CASSFGQINQPQHF. As DNA, the CDR3 is TGTGCCAGCAGCTTTGGACAGATCAATCAGCCCCAGCATTTT.

This sequence joins TRBV7-2 and TRBJ2-3, with 13 bases identical to TRBD2. The CDR3 is 18 residues long. After removal of 3 bases from V and 0 bases from J, the junction contained 6 bases not matched to a gene. In germline, CDR1 is SGHTA, CDR2 FQGNSA. Written as DNA, the CDR3 is TGTGCCAGCAGCTTCGCGGGACTAGCGGGACTAAGCACAGATACGCAGTATTTT. Residues: CASSFAGLAGLSTDTQYF.

This clone has just one count. The V gene is TRBV30, the J gene TRBJ2-7; TRBD2 is a possible D gene (5 bases). The CDR3 spans 15 residues. CDR1 GTSNPN and CDR2 SVGIG come from the germline V gene (reference sequence). With 4 bases removed from V and 1 base from J, the gap between germline ends came to 17 bases. CDR3 sequence: CAWMRGNAPSYEQYF. CDR3 bases: TGTGCCTGGATGCGAGGGAACGCCCCTTCCTACGAGCAGTACTTC.

The chain combines TRBV21-1 with TRBJ2-1; TRBD1, the D gene given by the table, was not confirmed from the DNA. TRBV21-1 is marked as a pseudogene. The CDR3 is made up of 13 amino acids. CDR3 DNA: TGTGCCAGCAGCACGGGACAGTCCAATGAGCAGTTCTTC. Amino acids: CASSTGQSNEQFF.

This rearrangement joins TRBV27 to TRBJ2-7, with 10 bases aligning to TRBD1. The CDR3 extends over 14 amino acids. CDR1 is MNHEY and CDR2 is SMNVEV in the germline V gene (reference sequence). V lost 6 bases, J lost 0 bases, and 2 bases stayed unmatched. The CDR3, as DNA: TGTGCCAGCAGCTGGACAGGGGGCTCCTACGAGCAGTACTTC. Amino acid sequence: CASSWTGGSYEQYF.

The chain combines TRBV15 with TRBJ2-1; 7 bases fit TRBD1. The trim removed 0 bases at V and 4 bases at J, leaving 6 bases unmatched. CDR1 LNHNV and CDR2 YYDKDF come from the germline V gene (reference sequence). The CDR3 has 16 residues. DNA for the CDR3: TGTGCCACCAGCAGAGACGAGGACAGGTTTTACAATGAGCAGTTCTTC. Translating it yields CATSRDEDRFYNEQFF.

This chain joins TRBV7-8 and TRBJ2-7; possibly TRBD1 for D (6 bases). CDR3 size: 13 residues. V gave up 6 bases and J gave up 3 bases, with 12 bases separating them. The V gene's germline CDR1 is SGHVS and CDR2 FQNEAQ. DNA of the CDR3: TGTGCCAGCAGACCGCCGGGACACTACGAGCAGTACTTC. As protein: CASRPPGHYEQYF.

The chain couples TRBV7-7 to TRBJ2-7, with D hard to call. The CDR3 runs to 13 residues. Trimming removed 3 bases at V and 4 bases at J, with 10 bases between. CDR1 SSHAT and CDR2 FNYEAQ come from the germline V gene (reference sequence). CDR3 in amino acids: CASSFAQSYEQYF. CDR3 coding DNA: TGTGCCAGCAGCTTTGCACAGAGTTACGAGCAGTACTTC.

The chain is built from TRBV4-1 and TRBJ2-7; 10 bases are shared with TRBD2. J gave up 5 bases and V 3 bases, and 7 bases lay outside the gene matches. Germline CDR1 reads MGHRA; CDR2 reads YSYEKL. The CDR3 loop spans 15 amino acids. The CDR3 sequence is CASSQEPSGSNEQYF. The CDR3 coding sequence is TGCGCCAGCAGCCAGGAGCCTAGCGGGAGTAACGAGCAGTACTTC.

The chain couples TRBV27 to TRBJ2-1, with 10 bases matching TRBD1. After removal of 7 bases from V and 4 bases from J, the junction contained 1 base not matched to a gene. The CDR3 extends over 13 amino acids. From germline, CDR1 is MNHEY and CDR2 SMNVEV (reference sequence). CDR3 nucleotide sequence: TGTGCCAGCACGGGACAGGGGTACAATGAGCAGTTCTTC. The encoded protein is CASTGQGYNEQFF.

V usage is TRBV9 and J usage is TRBJ1-4; TRBD1 aligns across 7 bases. Germline assignment: CDR1 SGDLS and CDR2 YYNGEE. This CDR3 region has 15 residues. Germline trimming cut 7 bases from V and 3 bases from J; bases unmatched to any gene: 9. DNA of the CDR3: TGTGCCAGCCAAGGGGGCGTCGGGGCTAATGAAAAACTGTTTTTT. Protein: CASQGGVGANEKLFF.

The chain couples TRBV4-3 to TRBJ1-5; a possible D gene is TRBD1 (5 bases). This CDR3 is built from 14 residues. The V end was cut by 3 bases, the J end by 4 bases, with 10 bases between. Germline V CDR1 and CDR2: LGHNA, YSLEER. The CDR3 sequence: CASSHNRLNQPQHF. DNA of the CDR3: TGCGCCAGCAGCCATAACAGGCTTAATCAGCCCCAGCATTTT.

V and J are TRBV27 and TRBJ1-1; 7 bases line up with TRBD1. The CDR3 contains 13 residues. V lost 4 bases, J lost 5 bases, and 4 bases stayed unmatched. Germline CDR1 reads MNHEY; CDR2 reads SMNVEV (reference sequence). CDR3 sequence reads: CASSSQGRTEAFF. The CDR3 region has the DNA TGTGCCAGCAGTTCACAGGGGAGAACTGAAGCTTTCTTT.

The chain employs TRBV25-1 and TRBJ1-6, with 8 bases that match TRBD1. The CDR3 is 16 residues long. J was trimmed by 3 bases and V by 6 bases; bases with no gene match: 7. Per the germline V gene, CDR1 is MGHDK and CDR2 is SYGVNS. CDR3 bases: TGTGCCAGCAGCGAGATTGGACAGGGCTATAATTCACCCCTCCACTTT. It translates to CASSEIGQGYNSPLHF.

This chain uses TRBV24-1 with TRBJ1-1; D may be TRBD1 (6 bases). V was cut by 5 bases and J by 1 base, with 16 bases left in between. The CDR3 runs 16 residues. Germline V gives CDR1 KGHDR, CDR2 SFDVKD. CDR3 sequence reads: CATSASDRLPNTEAFF. Written as DNA, the CDR3 is TGTGCCACCAGTGCATCCGACAGGCTTCCGAACACTGAAGCTTTCTTT.

The chain employs TRBV7-3 and TRBJ1-1; D might be TRBD1 (5 bases). The V and J ends lost 1 base and 3 bases respectively, with 12 bases between them. Germline V gene sequence: CDR1 SGHTA, CDR2 FQGTGA. The CDR3 length is 15 residues. The CDR3 protein is CASSLMGRVDTEAFF. The CDR3 DNA reads TGTGCCAGCAGCTTAATGGGCAGGGTGGACACTGAAGCTTTCTTT. The full variable domain, with the rest looked up from reference TRBV7-3 and TRBJ1-1, is GAGVSQTPSNKVTEKGKYVELRCDPISGHTALYWYRQSLGQGPEFLIYFQGTGAADDSGLPNDRFFAVRPEGSVSTLKIQRTERGDSAVYLCASSLMGRVDTEAFFGQGTRLTVV.

The chain couples TRBV24-1 to TRBJ2-7, with TRBD2 identical over 9 bases. The trim removed 3 bases at V and 2 bases at J, leaving 1 base unmatched. The CDR3 is made up of 14 amino acids. Germline assignment: CDR1 KGHDR and CDR2 SFDVKD. The chain's CDR3 is CATSDAGGPYEQYF. Written as DNA, the CDR3 is TGTGCCACCAGTGATGCGGGAGGGCCCTACGAGCAGTACTTC.

This sequence joins TRBV4-3 and TRBJ1-2, with D possibly TRBD1 on 5 matching bases. V shed 0 bases and J shed 5 bases, with 16 bases lying between them. CDR1 and CDR2 (germline): LGHNA, YSLEER. The CDR3 has 16 residues. The CDR3 is CASSQDLGQGGYGYTF. CDR3 coding DNA: TGCGCCAGCAGCCAAGATCTCGGGCAGGGAGGGTATGGCTACACCTTC.

DNA of the CDR3: TGTGCCAGCAGCCCAGACTCTCGGAGGGCAGATACGCAGTATTTT. This sequence encodes CASSPDSRRADTQYF. The V call is TRBV9, the J call TRBJ2-3; D perhaps matches TRBD2 (6 bases). CDR1 SGDLS and CDR2 YYNGEE come from the germline V gene. The CDR3 loop spans 15 amino acids. Between the trimmed V and J ends, which lost 4 bases and 4 bases, there was a span of 16 bases.

A single count supports this clone. The V gene is TRBV6-1, the J gene TRBJ2-7, with D possibly being TRBD1 (5 bases). The CDR3 totals 14 residues. Germline lookup yields CDR1 MNHNS and CDR2 SASEGT. Trimming removed 3 bases from V and 3 bases from J, with 12 bases in between. The CDR3 reads CASSEWGRDYEQYF. The CDR3 nucleotides read TGTGCCAGCAGTGAGTGGGGCAGGGACTACGAGCAGTACTTC.

The V call is TRBV5-1, the J call TRBJ1-1; weak D call: TRBD1 (5 bases). Looked up from germline, CDR1 is SGHRS and CDR2 is YFSETQ. This CDR3 has 15 amino acids. The V gene lost 0 bases and the J gene lost 3 bases, with 12 bases spanning the gap. This chain's CDR3 is CASSLAFGRDTEAFF. DNA for the CDR3: TGCGCCAGCAGCTTGGCCTTCGGCAGGGACACTGAAGCTTTCTTT.